This T cell receptor beta chain originates from a study of T cells expressing NK-cell markers. In the study overall: The eight sequenced donors comprised seven who were HCMV-seropositive and one who was seronegative.

Study findings and constraints: Four donors' CD3+CD56-NKG2C+ cells were dominated by the same clonotypes. Dominant NKG2C+ clonotypes made up 1.0-7.0% of CD8+ T cells in more than 5 donors.

Of note for this clonotype: Its cognate antigen is unknown.

Making the TCR beta cDNA relied on 5'RACE template switching with UMIs. TCRdb re-called the 5' RACE reads and catalogs CDR3 proteins one per entry, DNA excluded. The table for this sample gives some 110,000 distinct CDR3 sequences. The CDR3 has 16 residues. CDR1 is LGHNA and CDR2 is YNFKEQ in the germline V gene. The clonotype was recovered from a woman between 18 and 70 years old in good health. The chain links TRBV4-2 to TRBJ1-1; TCRdb names TRBD1, which stays unverified in the absence of DNA. Sequenced: blood T cells: a sorted CD56 or NKG2C T cell subset, CD4+ or CD8+ T cells, or bulk PBMC T cells (not recorded which). The CDR3 loop reads CASRPLGGDVNTEAFF.